The clone carrying this T cell receptor (beta chain) has more than one count but fewer than ten. Its specificity is not known. Quantitative 5'-RACE with molecular barcodes was used to make the TCR beta libraries. MiXCR, applied by TCRdb to the 5' RACE reads, yields one record per CDR3 protein. The sample records roughly 260,000 distinct CDR3 sequences, 20% being singletons. The ends were cut back, 2 bases at V and 6 bases at J, with 14 bases in the middle. There are 14 residues in the CDR3. This sample was included in a study of CD8 T cells in ankylosing spondylitis. Study-level results: Disease-linked clones were reportedly significantly enriched in matched ankylosing spondylitis synovial fluid.

The chain employs TRBV12-3 or TRBV12-4 and TRBJ2-7; tentatively, D is TRBD1 (5 bases). This clonotype was sampled from a male donor with ankylosing spondylitis or in good health (not recorded which). Sequenced: blood, either unsorted or a sorted T cell fraction (not recorded which). CDR3 loop: CASSLFGQGSEQYV. CDR3 DNA sequence: TGTGCCAGCAGTTTATTTGGGCAGGGTTCCGAGCAGTACGTC.